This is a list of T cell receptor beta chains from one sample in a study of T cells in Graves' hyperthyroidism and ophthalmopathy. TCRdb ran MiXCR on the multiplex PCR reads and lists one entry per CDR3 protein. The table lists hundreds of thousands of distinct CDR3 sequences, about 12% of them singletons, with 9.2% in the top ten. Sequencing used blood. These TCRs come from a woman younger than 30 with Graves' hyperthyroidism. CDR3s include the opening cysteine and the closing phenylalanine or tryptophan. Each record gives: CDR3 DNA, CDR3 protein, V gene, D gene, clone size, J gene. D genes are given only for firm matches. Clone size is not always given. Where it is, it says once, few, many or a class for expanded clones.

cdr3_nt: TGTGCCAGCAGTTACTCACCAGCGGGGGTAGAGACCCAGTACTTC
cdr3_aa: CASSYSPAGVETQYF
v_call: TRBV6-6
d_call: TRBD2
clone_size: many
j_call: TRBJ2-5

cdr3_nt: TGTGCCAGCAGCGAGGGACACGAGCAGTACTTC
cdr3_aa: CASSEGHEQYF
v_call: TRBV9
d_call: NA
clone_size: many
j_call: TRBJ2-7

cdr3_nt: TGTGCCAGCAGCCCCCAGCGGGAGTCCAAAAATGAGCAGTTCTTC
cdr3_aa: CASSPQRESKNEQFF
v_call: TRBV7-2
d_call: TRBD2
clone_size: many
j_call: TRBJ2-1

cdr3_nt: TGTGCCGGGGCAACCAGAGGAGGAGATACGCAGTATTTT
cdr3_aa: CAGATRGGDTQYF
v_call: TRBV6-1
d_call: NA
clone_size: few
j_call: TRBJ2-3

cdr3_nt: TGTGCCAGCACCTCGGGGCCCAGCTCCTACAATGAGCAGTTCTTC
cdr3_aa: CASTSGPSSYNEQFF
v_call: TRBV12-3/TRBV12-4
d_call: NA
clone_size: many
j_call: TRBJ2-1

cdr3_nt: TGTGCCAGCACCAAAGGTGGGGTGGGGGGGGAGGAAGCTTTCTTT
cdr3_aa: CASTKGGVGGEEAFF
v_call: TRBV28
d_call: NA
clone_size: many
j_call: TRBJ1-1

cdr3_nt: TGTGCCATCAGCAACAGGGGAAGCTCCTACGAGCAGTACTTC
cdr3_aa: CAISNRGSSYEQYF
v_call: TRBV10-3
d_call: TRBD1
clone_size: many
j_call: TRBJ2-7

cdr3_nt: TGCAGTGCGCCCGCGGGAGACACCGGGGAGCTGTTTTTT
cdr3_aa: CSAPAGDTGELFF
v_call: TRBV20-1
d_call: TRBD2
clone_size: many
j_call: TRBJ2-2

cdr3_nt: TGTGCCAGTAGTCTGACAAAGGCCTATTTATACAGGGGTCCCGGGAACACTGAAGCTTTCTTT
cdr3_aa: CASSLTKAYLYRGPGNTEAFF
v_call: TRBV19
d_call: TRBD1
clone_size: NA
j_call: TRBJ1-1

cdr3_nt: TGTGCCAGCAGGACCGGGACAGGGGCTCAGCCCCAGCATTTT
cdr3_aa: CASRTGTGAQPQHF
v_call: TRBV2
d_call: TRBD1
clone_size: many
j_call: TRBJ1-5

cdr3_nt: TGTGCCATCGGGGTGGAGGATCAGCCCCAGCATTTT
cdr3_aa: CAIGVEDQPQHF
v_call: TRBV10-3
d_call: NA
clone_size: many
j_call: TRBJ1-5

cdr3_nt: TGTGCCAGCAGCTTATACGACATGAACACTGAAGCTTTCTTT
cdr3_aa: CASSLYDMNTEAFF
v_call: TRBV7-6
d_call: NA
clone_size: many
j_call: TRBJ1-1

cdr3_nt: TGCAGTGCTCCAACCCCTAGCGGGAGGGCGGTCGGGGAGCTGTTTTTT
cdr3_aa: CSAPTPSGRAVGELFF
v_call: TRBV20-1
d_call: TRBD2
clone_size: many
j_call: TRBJ2-2

cdr3_nt: TGTGCCAGCAGTTTCAGGACAAGCTCGTACAATGAGCAGTTCTTC
cdr3_aa: CASSFRTSSYNEQFF
v_call: TRBV27
d_call: NA
clone_size: many
j_call: TRBJ2-1

cdr3_nt: TGTGCCAGCAGTTTTAGTTCAGAGGGTGGAAACACCATATATTTT
cdr3_aa: CASSFSSEGGNTIYF
v_call: TRBV12-3/TRBV12-4
d_call: NA
clone_size: many
j_call: TRBJ1-3

cdr3_nt: TGTGCCAGTAGGGCTGGACAATTGAACACTGAAGCTTTCTTT
cdr3_aa: CASRAGQLNTEAFF
v_call: TRBV19
d_call: NA
clone_size: few
j_call: TRBJ1-1

cdr3_nt: TGCGCCAGCAGCGGAAATTACGAGCAGTACTTC
cdr3_aa: CASSGNYEQYF
v_call: TRBV4-1
d_call: NA
clone_size: many
j_call: TRBJ2-7

cdr3_nt: TGTGCCTGGAGTCCGCCGGACAGTCAAGAGACCCAGTACTTC
cdr3_aa: CAWSPPDSQETQYF
v_call: TRBV30
d_call: NA
clone_size: many
j_call: TRBJ2-5

cdr3_nt: TGTGCCAGCAGTTTATGGACCGCCGCAGGGGACACCGGGGAGCTGTTTTTT
cdr3_aa: CASSLWTAAGDTGELFF
v_call: TRBV28
d_call: NA
clone_size: many
j_call: TRBJ2-2